This paragraph reports one T cell receptor (beta chain). A much bigger clone sits one base away, suggesting this may be a read error. This specimen belongs to a study of regulatory T cells in long-lasting Graves disease. Both iRepertoire HTBI primers and Arm-PCR of CDR3 regions were used to build the TCR beta libraries. TCRdb reprocessed the multiplex PCR reads with MiXCR, giving one entry per CDR3 protein. The table records 350,000 to 500,000 distinct CDR3 sequences, roughly 15% of them present only once. Time point specified: newly diagnosed GD, antithyroid drugs for less than 3 months. RNA isolated from PBMCs was used to make the TCR library. Germline values: CDR1 MDHEN, CDR2 SYDVKM. Trimming cost V 7 bases and J 10 bases, with 23 bases left between them. This CDR3 is built from 15 residues. Separately, the same data were catalogued under a study of T cells in Graves' hyperthyroidism and ophthalmopathy.

The receptor was isolated from a woman between 45 and 65 years old with Graves disease. Sequencing was performed on peripheral blood mononuclear cells (PBMCs), taken at new diagnosis, from a patient treated with antithyroid drugs. The chain links TRBV28 to TRBJ2-1; D call uncertain. In DNA form, the CDR3 reads TGTGCCAGCACCCCTCCGCGGTTAAAGGTCGACGAGCAGTTCTTC. It specifies CASTPPRLKVDEQFF.